These 3 T cell receptor beta chains were all obtained from the same sample, sequenced in a study of post-analysis software for immune sequencing data. Study observations and caveats: There were five or six TRBV segments more frequent in patients than controls, and TRBV5-6, TRBV5-1 and TRBV20-1 were among them.

Their antigens remain unidentified. Included in the TCR beta cDNA libraries were unique molecular identifiers. TCRdb re-analysed the PCR reads in MiXCR, keeping a single row per CDR3 protein. In the table there are 400,000 to 500,000 distinct CDR3 sequences, about 39% of which are singletons. Sequencing used blood. Receptor source: a girl aged 2-10 years with multiple sclerosis.

This chain links TRBV6-1 with TRBJ2-1, with a possible D match to TRBD2 (6 bases). V lost 3 bases to trimming and J lost 0 bases, with 12 bases between them. The CDR3 is made up of 16 amino acids. Germline V gives CDR1 MNHNS, CDR2 SASEGT. The CDR3 spells CASSDLAVHSYNEQFF. Written as DNA, the CDR3 is TGTGCCAGCAGTGATTTAGCGGTTCACTCCTACAATGAGCAGTTCTTC.

This clonotype appeared a few times. The V gene is TRBV27, the J gene TRBJ1-2, with a weak D call TRBD1 (6 bases). In germline, CDR1 is MNHEY, CDR2 SMNVEV (reference sequence). This CDR3 is built from 15 residues. Trimming shortened V by 5 bases and J by 0 bases, and 13 bases separated the two germline ends. The CDR3 nucleotides are TGTGCCAGCAGTCCTTGGGGGCCCTCTAACTATGGCTACACCTTC. Its protein is CASSPWGPSNYGYTF.

This clonotype was found a few times. The chain employs TRBV18 and TRBJ2-1, with 11 bases that match TRBD2. Germline loops: CDR1 KGHSH, CDR2 LQKENI. The CDR3 consists of 14 residues. V lost 0 bases to trimming and J lost 8 bases; unmatched junction nucleotides: 0. The CDR3: CASSPPGLADEQFF. In DNA, the CDR3 is TGTGCCAGCTCACCACCGGGACTAGCGGATGAGCAGTTCTTC. The full variable domain, its missing parts supplied by reference TRBV18 and TRBJ2-1, is NAGVMQNPRHLVRRRGQEARLRCSPMKGHSHVYWYRQLPEEGLKFMVYLQKENIIDESGMPKERFSAEFPKEGPSILRIQQVVRGDSAAYFCASSPPGLADEQFFGPGTRLTVL.